The TCR beta chain under discussion was sequenced for a study of T-cell reconstitution after alpha-beta-depleted transplantation in children. This clonotype was recorded many times. Preparing the TCRbeta library involved the use of unique molecular identifiers. TCRdb re-analysed the PCR reads in MiXCR, keeping a single row per CDR3 protein. The data contain about 110,000 distinct CDR3 sequences, approximately 10% of them singletons. Trimming took off 5 bases at V and 3 bases at J, with 16 bases between the two ends. Germline assignment: CDR1 DFQATT and CDR2 SNEGSKA (reference sequence). The CDR3 has 15 residues.

Sequencing was performed on PBMCs from the stem cell graft donor, taken from the stem cell graft. This TCR was sampled from a human donor who donated a stem cell graft to a child with acute lymphoblastic leukemia. This chain connects TRBV20-1 to TRBJ1-4, with a tentative D call TRBD1 (6 bases). CDR3 residues: CSAGRGLKANEKLFF. Here the CDR3 DNA reads TGCAGTGCTGGCCGGGGGCTTAAGGCTAATGAAAAACTGTTTTTT.